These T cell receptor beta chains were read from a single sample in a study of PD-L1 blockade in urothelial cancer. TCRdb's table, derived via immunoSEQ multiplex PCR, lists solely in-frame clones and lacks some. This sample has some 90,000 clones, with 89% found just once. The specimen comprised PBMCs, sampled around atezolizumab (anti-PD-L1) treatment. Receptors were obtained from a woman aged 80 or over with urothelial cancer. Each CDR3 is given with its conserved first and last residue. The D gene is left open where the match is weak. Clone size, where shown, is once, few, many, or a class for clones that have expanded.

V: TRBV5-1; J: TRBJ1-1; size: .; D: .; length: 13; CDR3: CASSLAGNTEAFF; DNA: TGCGCCAGCAGCTTGGCAGGTAACACTGAAGCTTTCTTT
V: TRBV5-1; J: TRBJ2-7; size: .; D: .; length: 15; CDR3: CASSLVGGGPYEQYF; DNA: TGCGCCAGCAGCTTGGTAGGGGGAGGGCCCTACGAGCAGTACTTC
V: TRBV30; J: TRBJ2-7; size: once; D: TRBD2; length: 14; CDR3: CAWDKPGLTYEQYF; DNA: TGTGCCTGGGATAAACCGGGACTAACCTACGAGCAGTACTTC
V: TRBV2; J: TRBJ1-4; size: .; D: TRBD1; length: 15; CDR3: CASSWATGGNEKLFF; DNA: TGTGCCAGCAGTTGGGCCACAGGGGGAAATGAAAAACTGTTTTTT
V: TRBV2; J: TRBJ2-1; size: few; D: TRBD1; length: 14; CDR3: CASSPGQGQFEQFF; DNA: TGTGCCAGCTCACCAGGACAGGGACAGTTTGAGCAGTTCTTC
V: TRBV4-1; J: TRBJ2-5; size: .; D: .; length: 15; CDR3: CASSQAAREEETQYF; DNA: TGCGCCAGCAGCCAAGCCGCCAGGGAAGAAGAGACCCAGTACTTC
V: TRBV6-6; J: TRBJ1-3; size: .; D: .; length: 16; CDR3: CASRPAMGRTGNTIYF; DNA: TGTGCCAGCAGACCAGCCATGGGGAGAACTGGAAACACCATATATTTT
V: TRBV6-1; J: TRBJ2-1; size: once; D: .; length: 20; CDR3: CASSELPGHVLISPGNEQFF; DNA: TGTGCCAGCAGTGAGCTACCGGGACACGTCCTTATTTCACCGGGCAATGAGCAGTTCTTC
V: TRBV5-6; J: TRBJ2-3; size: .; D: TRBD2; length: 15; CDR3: CASSFPSGGADTQYF; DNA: TGTGCCAGCAGCTTTCCTAGCGGAGGGGCGGATACGCAGTATTTT
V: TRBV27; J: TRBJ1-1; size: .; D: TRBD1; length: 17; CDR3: CASSSLQGARGNTEAFF; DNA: TGTGCCAGCAGTTCGCTTCAGGGGGCCAGAGGCAACACTGAAGCTTTCTTT
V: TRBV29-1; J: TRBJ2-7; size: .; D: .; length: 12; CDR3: CSVSGSSYEQYF; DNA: TGCAGCGTCTCGGGTAGCTCCTACGAGCAGTACTTC
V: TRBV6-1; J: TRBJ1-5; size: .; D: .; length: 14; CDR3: CASSATGKGQPQHF; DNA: TGTGCCAGCAGTGCAACAGGGAAGGGTCAGCCCCAGCATTTT
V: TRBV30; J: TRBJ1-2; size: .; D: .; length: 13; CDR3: CAWRPSQWEGYTF; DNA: TGTGCCTGGAGGCCCAGCCAGTGGGAGGGCTACACCTTC
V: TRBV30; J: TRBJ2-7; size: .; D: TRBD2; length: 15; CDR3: CAGSGTRISSYEQYF; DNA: TGTGCCGGCTCCGGGACTAGAATAAGCTCCTACGAGCAGTACTTC
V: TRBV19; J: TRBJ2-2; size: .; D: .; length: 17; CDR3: CASTSLPPLSGTGELFF; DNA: TGTGCCAGTACCTCACTCCCCCCTCTCTCGGGGACCGGGGAGCTGTTTTTT
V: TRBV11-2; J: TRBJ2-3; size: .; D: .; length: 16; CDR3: CASSLGSHYSTDTQYF; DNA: TGTGCCAGCAGCTTAGGGTCGCACTATAGCACAGATACGCAGTATTTT
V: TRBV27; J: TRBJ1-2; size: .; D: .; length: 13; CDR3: CASSRSAAWGYTF; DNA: TGTGCCAGCAGTCGCTCGGCGGCATGGGGCTACACCTTC
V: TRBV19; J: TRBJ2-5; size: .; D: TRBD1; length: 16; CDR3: CASSIGQGARQETQYF; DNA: TGTGCCAGTAGTATAGGACAGGGGGCGCGACAAGAGACCCAGTACTTC
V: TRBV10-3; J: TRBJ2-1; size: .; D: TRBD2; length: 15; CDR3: CAISVGREGYNEQFF; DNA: TGTGCCATCAGTGTAGGGCGGGAGGGGTACAATGAGCAGTTCTTC
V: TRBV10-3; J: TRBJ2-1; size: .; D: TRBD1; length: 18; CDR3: CAISDPDRGRGFGNEQFF; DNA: TGTGCCATCAGTGACCCGGACAGGGGAAGGGGGTTTGGCAATGAGCAGTTCTTC
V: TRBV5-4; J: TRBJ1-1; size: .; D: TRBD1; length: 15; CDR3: CASSPRGQGPTEAFF; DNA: TGTGCCAGCAGCCCCAGAGGACAGGGCCCCACTGAAGCTTTCTTT
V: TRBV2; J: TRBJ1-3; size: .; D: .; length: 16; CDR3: CASSETGLSSGNTIYF; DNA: TGTGCCAGCAGTGAAACAGGGCTCTCGAGCGGAAACACCATATATTTT
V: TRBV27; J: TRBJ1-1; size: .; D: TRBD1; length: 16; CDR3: CASSLLRGEWGTEAFF; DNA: TGTGCCAGCAGTTTGCTCAGGGGGGAATGGGGCACTGAAGCTTTCTTT
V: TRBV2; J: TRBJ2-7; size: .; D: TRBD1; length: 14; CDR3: CASSEGGQAYEQYF; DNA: TGTGCCAGCAGTGAGGGGGGACAGGCCTACGAGCAGTACTTC
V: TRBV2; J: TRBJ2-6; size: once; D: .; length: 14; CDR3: CASNQGSRANVLTF; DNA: TGTGCCAGCAATCAGGGGTCGAGGGCCAACGTCCTGACTTTC
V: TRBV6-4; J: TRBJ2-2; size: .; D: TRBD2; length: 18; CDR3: CASNLGLAGGRNTGELFF; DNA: TGTGCCAGCAACCTGGGACTAGCGGGAGGGCGAAACACCGGGGAGCTGTTTTTT
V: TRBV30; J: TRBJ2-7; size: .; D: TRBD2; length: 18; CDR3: CAWGREGIAGGQRVQQYF; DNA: TGTGCCTGGGGACGGGAGGGAATAGCGGGAGGGCAACGGGTCCAGCAGTACTTC
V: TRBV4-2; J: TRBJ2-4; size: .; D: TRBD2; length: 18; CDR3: CASSQDSGRAVVKNIQYF; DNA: TGTGCCAGCAGCCAAGATAGCGGGAGGGCCGTGGTCAAAAACATTCAGTACTTC
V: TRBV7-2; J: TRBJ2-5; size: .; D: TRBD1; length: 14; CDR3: CASSRDRGLETQYF; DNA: TGTGCCAGCAGCCGAGACAGGGGCCTAGAGACCCAGTACTTC
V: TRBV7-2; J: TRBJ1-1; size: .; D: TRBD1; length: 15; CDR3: CASSLGQLMNTEAFF; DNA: TGTGCCAGCAGCCTGGGACAGCTAATGAACACTGAAGCTTTCTTT
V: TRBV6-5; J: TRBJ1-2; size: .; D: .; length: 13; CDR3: CASRRAGFQGPVF; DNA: TGTGCCAGCAGACGAGCGGGTTTTCAGGGCCCCGTCTTC
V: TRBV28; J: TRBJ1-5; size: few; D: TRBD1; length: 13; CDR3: CASSRDSHQPQHF; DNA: TGTGCCAGCAGCCGGGACAGCCATCAGCCCCAGCATTTT
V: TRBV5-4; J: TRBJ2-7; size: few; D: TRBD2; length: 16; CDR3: CASSSGGLAGYYEQYF; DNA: TGTGCCAGCAGCTCCGGAGGGCTAGCGGGTTACTACGAGCAGTACTTC
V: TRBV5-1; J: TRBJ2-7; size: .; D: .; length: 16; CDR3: CASSLDGGPSSYEQYF; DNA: TGCGCCAGCAGCTTGGATGGGGGCCCTAGCTCCTACGAGCAGTACTTC
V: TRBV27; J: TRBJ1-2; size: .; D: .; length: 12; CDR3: CLTHSMLVGYTF; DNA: TGTCTCACGCACAGTATGTTGGTTGGCTACACCTTC
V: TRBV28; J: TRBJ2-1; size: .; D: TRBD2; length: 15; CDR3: CASSLLAGGLDEQFF; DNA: TGTGCCAGCAGTCTTTTGGCGGGAGGGTTGGATGAGCAGTTCTTC
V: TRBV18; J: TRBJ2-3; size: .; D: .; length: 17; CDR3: CASSPVKAQAHTDTQYF; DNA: TGTGCCAGCTCACCAGTAAAGGCCCAGGCACACACAGATACGCAGTATTTT
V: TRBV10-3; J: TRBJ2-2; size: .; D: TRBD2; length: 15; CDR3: CAISPSGSNTGELFF; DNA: TGTGCCATCAGTCCTAGCGGTTCGAACACCGGGGAGCTGTTTTTT
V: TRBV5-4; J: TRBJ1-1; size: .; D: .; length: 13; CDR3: CASSSPGNTEAFF; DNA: TGTGCCAGCAGCTCCCCGGGAAACACTGAAGCTTTCTTT